Presented here are 10 T cell receptor beta chains from one specimen sequenced in a study of cytomegalovirus exposure and HLA in healthy donors. The PCR used 60 Vbeta and 13 Jbeta primers. Some clones are missing from TCRdb's copy, which holds only in-frame ones; the method was immunoSEQ multiplex PCR. The profile covers some 190,000 clones, with more than 75% appearing a single time and about 2.5% taken by the ten largest. The sample taken for sequencing was PBMCs. All receptors derive from a woman aged 25 to 39 in good health and CMV-seropositive.

CDR3 residues: CASNLTGVGEKLFF. CDR3 sequence (DNA): TGTGCCAGCAACCTGACAGGGGTGGGGGAAAAACTGTTTTTT. The chain uses TRBV11-2 and TRBJ1-4, with TRBD1 matching 8 bases. The V gene's germline CDR1 is SGHAT and CDR2 FQNNGV. The junction had 9 bases not matched to a gene; V was cut back by 7 bases and J by 8 bases. The CDR3 runs to 14 residues.

V and J are TRBV28 and TRBJ2-5; the match to TRBD2 covers 10 bases. The germline V gene has CDR1 MDHEN and CDR2 SYDVKM. The CDR3 covers 15 residues. The junction had 9 bases not matched to a gene; V was cut back by 0 bases and J by 11 bases. In DNA, the CDR3 is TGTGCCAGCAGTTTATGGACTAGCGGGTCTCTGGAGCAGTACTTC. This sequence encodes CASSLWTSGSLEQYF.

This chain joins TRBV5-1 and TRBJ2-3; 11 bases are shared with TRBD2. The ends lost 4 bases at V and 4 bases at J; junction bases unmatched: 8. Germline V gene sequence: CDR1 SGHRS, CDR2 YFSETQ. The length of the CDR3 is 16 residues. The CDR3 nucleotides read TGCGCCAGCAGCCCCCGGGTAGCGGGGGGGCCAGATACGCAGTATTTT. It is translated as CASSPRVAGGPDTQYF.

The J gene is TRBJ2-7, the V gene TRBV5-5, with 9 positions matching TRBD1. The trim removed 2 bases at V and 5 bases at J, leaving 8 bases unmatched. This CDR3 comprises 15 residues. Germline V CDR1 and CDR2: SGHKS, YYEKEE (reference sequence). Here the CDR3 DNA reads TGTGCCAGCAGCTTTGGACAGGGGAGGGGGCACGAGCAGTACTTC. It specifies CASSFGQGRGHEQYF.

This clone turned up a few times. The chain is built from TRBV6-5 and TRBJ2-1; 8 bases fit TRBD2. CDR1 and CDR2 from the germline V gene are MNHEY and SVGAGI. Trimming took 6 bases from V and 4 from J; bases not matched to a gene: 8. The length of the CDR3 is 15 residues. The CDR3 DNA reads as TGTGCCAGCAGCTTGAGCGGGGGCCCTTACAATGAGCAGTTCTTC. Translation: CASSLSGGPYNEQFF.

The CDR3 is CASSSSLTDTQYF. CDR3 in DNA: TGTGCCAGCAGCTCGTCCCTAACAGATACGCAGTATTTT. The rearrangement joins TRBV7-2 to TRBJ2-3; D ambiguous. V lost 4 bases to trimming and J lost 3 bases, with 8 bases between them. Per the germline V gene, CDR1 is SGHTA and CDR2 is FQGNSA. This CDR3 is built from 13 residues.

With regard to this clone: The identical CDR3 is also encoded by other nucleotide sequences in the sample. This chain links TRBV4-1 with TRBJ2-7; 10 nucleotides agree with TRBD1. Germline assignment: CDR1 MGHRA and CDR2 YSYEKL. Losses at the gene ends were 4 bases for V and 2 bases for J; bases not matched to a gene: 14. The CDR3 loop spans 18 amino acids. CDR3 nucleotide sequence: TGCGCCAGCAGCCCGGGCCGTCTACGGGACAGGGGAACCTACGAGCAGTACTTC. Protein: CASSPGRLRDRGTYEQYF.

V gene TRBV9 combines with J gene TRBJ1-3; 8 bases fit TRBD1. The CDR3 sequence is 15 residues long. Trimming cost V 9 bases and J 2 bases; bases outside gene matches: 10. Germline loops: CDR1 SGDLS, CDR2 YYNGEE. CDR3 sequence: CATSTGVSPGNTIYF. The CDR3 DNA follows: TGTGCCACTTCGACAGGGGTGAGCCCTGGAAACACCATATATTTT.

This chain links TRBV2 with TRBJ1-6; D gene ambiguous. Germline V gene sequence: CDR1 SNHLY, CDR2 FYNNEI. V lost 2 bases and J lost 1, with 9 bases in between. This CDR3 contains 16 residues. Here the CDR3 DNA reads TGTGCCAGCAGTGAACCCTGGCTGTCCTATAATTCACCCCTCCACTTT. Translated, it gives CASSEPWLSYNSPLHF.

The chain recombines TRBV28 with TRBJ1-6, with a possible D match to TRBD1 (5 bases). CDR3 length: 15 residues. Between the trimmed V and J ends, which lost 6 bases and 4 bases, there was a span of 13 bases. Germline CDR1 is MDHEN and CDR2 is SYDVKM. CDR3 nucleotide sequence: TGTGCCAGCAGCGAACCGGGACTTTATAATTCACCCCTCCACTTT. This encodes CASSEPGLYNSPLHF.